This T cell receptor beta chain is drawn from a study of blood T cell repertoires in COVID-19. Germline CDR1 reads MNHNS; CDR2 reads SASEGT. Trimming took off 4 bases at V and 4 bases at J, with 19 bases between the two ends. CDR3 length: 16 residues. Repertoires were generated with immunoSEQ multiplex PCR, while TCRdb's copy carries only in-frame clones and drops some. The table has fewer than 150,000 clones, over 75% seen once; the top ten hold about 3.2%. The rearrangement links TRBV6-1 to TRBJ1-1; D is perhaps TRBD1 (5 bases). This TCR derives from a man aged 50 to 60 with acute or convalescent COVID-19. The sample taken for sequencing was peripheral blood. CDR3 bases: TGTGCCAGCAGTGGAGGTGGTAGGGGACTGGGCACTGAAGCTTTCTTT. This encodes CASSGGGRGLGTEAFF.